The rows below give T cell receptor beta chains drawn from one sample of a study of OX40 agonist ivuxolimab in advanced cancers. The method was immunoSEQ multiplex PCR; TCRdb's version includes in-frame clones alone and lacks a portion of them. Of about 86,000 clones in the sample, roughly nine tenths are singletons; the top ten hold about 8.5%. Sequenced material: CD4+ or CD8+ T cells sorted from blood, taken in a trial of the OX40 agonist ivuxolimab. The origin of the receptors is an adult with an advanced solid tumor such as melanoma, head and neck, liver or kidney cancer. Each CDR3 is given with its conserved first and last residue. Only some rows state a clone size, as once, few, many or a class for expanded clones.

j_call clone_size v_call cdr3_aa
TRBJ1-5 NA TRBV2 CASSEAPQPQHF
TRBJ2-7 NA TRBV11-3 CASSSGPQDPYEQYF
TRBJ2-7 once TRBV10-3 CAISESTAYEQYF
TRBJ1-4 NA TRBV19 CASSMWGANEKLFF
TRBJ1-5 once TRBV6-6 CASSNPGPYQPQHF
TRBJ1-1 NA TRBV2 CASSPGWGTEAFF
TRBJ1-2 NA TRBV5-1 CASSQGNSDGYTF
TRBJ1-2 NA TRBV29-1 CSVETPSYYGYTF
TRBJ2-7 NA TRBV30 CAWNREYEQYF
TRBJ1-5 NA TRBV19 CASSIDAGWNQPQHF
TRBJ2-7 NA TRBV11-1 CASSLNRYEQYF
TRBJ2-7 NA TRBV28 CASSNPFRDSSYEQYF
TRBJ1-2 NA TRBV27 CASSLSRVEGYTF
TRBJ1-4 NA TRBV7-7 CASSSRSQGWAKLFF
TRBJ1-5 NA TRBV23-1 CASSQGTGGYQPQHF
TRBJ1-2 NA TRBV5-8 CASSFGRGRRVNYGYTF
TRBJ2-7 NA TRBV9 CASSPGGSYEQYF
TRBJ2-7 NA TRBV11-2 CASTSGNSYEQYF
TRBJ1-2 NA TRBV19 CASRVLWARDGYTF
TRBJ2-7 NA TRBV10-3 CAISEGGYEQYF
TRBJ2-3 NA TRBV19 CASQRTGGSQDTQYF
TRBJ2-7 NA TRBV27 CASSSTGTSGRTHHEQYF
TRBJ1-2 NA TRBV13 CASSLDRETYGYTF
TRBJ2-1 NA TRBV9 CASSDPGGVGSYNEQFF
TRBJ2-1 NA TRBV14 CASSLDRNYNEQFF
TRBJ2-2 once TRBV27 CASSQWDNPNTGELFF
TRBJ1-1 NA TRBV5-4 CASSLRLNTEAFF
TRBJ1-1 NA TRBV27 CASGEGEGTTEAFF
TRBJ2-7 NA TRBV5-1 CASSPEESGSYEQYF
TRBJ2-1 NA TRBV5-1 CASSPSGGSEQFF
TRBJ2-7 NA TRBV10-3 CAINAQGGEVYEQYF
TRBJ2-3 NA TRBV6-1 CASSATSGSPDTQYF
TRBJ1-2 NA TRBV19 CASSIGGVYGYTF
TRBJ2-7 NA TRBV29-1 CSVEDGAREQYF
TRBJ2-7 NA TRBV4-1 CASSPFSGSGDEQYF
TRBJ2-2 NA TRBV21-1 CASSSKGASGTGELFF
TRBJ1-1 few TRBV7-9 CASSLAGLNTEAFF
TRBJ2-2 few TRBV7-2 CASSFTSSPGELFF
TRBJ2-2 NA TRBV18 CASSPTGQGNTGELFF
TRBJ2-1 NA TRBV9 CASSAREREAPTYNEQFF
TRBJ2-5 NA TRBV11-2 CASSFRDRAAETQYF
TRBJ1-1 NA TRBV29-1 CSVQTGITEAFF
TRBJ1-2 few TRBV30 CAWGGTGTGYTF
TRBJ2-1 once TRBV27 CASSSGMFYNEQFF
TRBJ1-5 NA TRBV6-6 CASSYGRDRGLQPQHF
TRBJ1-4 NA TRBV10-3 CAISETGTNEKLFF
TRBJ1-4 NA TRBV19 CASSTGSQKLFF
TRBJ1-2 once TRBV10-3 CAISESPNNYGYTF
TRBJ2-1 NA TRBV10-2 CASSDPTAGFYNEQFF
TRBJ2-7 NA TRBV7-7 CASSLGGGFREQYF
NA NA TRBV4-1 CASSPALAGDYEQYF